This entry lists 18 T cell receptor beta chains sequenced from one sample in a study of tumor and adjacent non-tumor tissue in lung cancer. A modified ARM-PCR protocol with three rounds of nested PCR amplified TCRbeta. TCRdb used MiXCR to reprocess the multiplex PCR reads, holding one entry per CDR3 protein. The data contain 35,000 to 50,000 distinct CDR3 sequences, roughly 60% of them singletons. The template was RNA from unsorted bulk tissue. The normal lung tissue was taken more than 3 cm from the tumor edge. Sequencing was performed on distant non-tumor lung tissue. Every receptor here comes from a man in his forties or fifties with non-small cell lung cancer.

Of note for this clonotype: The junction differs from germline at one of its ends, possibly a read error. The chain employs TRBV28 and TRBJ1-5; TRBD1 matches 7 bases. The CDR3 loop spans 15 amino acids. The germline gives CDR1 MDHEN, CDR2 SYDVKM. DNA of the CDR3: TGTGCCAGCAGGGGACAGATCCATAGCAATAAGCCCCAGCATTTT. Residues: CASRGQIHSNKPQHF.

This clonotype has only a few counts. A read error may be the cause here, since a much bigger clone is one base away. The CDR3 end shows no conserved phenylalanine or tryptophan, and so a read error is likely. This sequence joins TRBV6-6 and TRBJ1-2; D not resolved. V was shortened by 2 bases and J by 2 bases, with 3 bases between the two germline ends. The length of the CDR3 is 12 residues. CDR1 and CDR2 (germline): MNHNY, SVGAGI (reference sequence). CDR3 in amino acids: CASSYRNYGYTL. The CDR3 coding sequence is TGTGCCAGCAGTTACAGGAACTATGGCTACACCCTC.

This clonotype came up many times. The genes are TRBV11-2 and TRBJ2-2; TRBD2 matches at 9 bases. With 4 bases clipped from V and 6 bases from J, the junction kept 12 bases outside the gene matches. The CDR3 loop spans 17 amino acids. Germline CDR1 reads SGHAT; CDR2 reads FQNNGV. The DNA for the CDR3 is TGTGCCAGCAGCTCGAGCGGGGGGACCTTCTTAGCCGGGGAGCTGTTTTTT. Translated: CASSSSGGTFLAGELFF.

Worth noting for this clonotype: A much larger clone is a single base away; this may be a read error. The chain employs TRBV29-1 and TRBJ2-2; the match to TRBD2 covers 10 bases. Per germline, CDR1 SQVTM and CDR2 ANQGSEA. After removal of 3 bases from V and 5 bases from J, the junction contained 6 bases not matched to a gene. The CDR3 contains 15 residues. Here the CDR3 reads CSVDTSGTITGELFF. In nucleotides, the CDR3 is TGCAGCGTTGACACTAGCGGGACCATAACCGGGGAGCTGTTTTTT.

Note on this clonotype: A much bigger clone sits one base away, suggesting this may be a read error. The CDR3 carries no conserved terminal phenylalanine or tryptophan, so it likely arises from a read error. The chain uses TRBV6-7 and TRBJ1-5, with D tentatively TRBD1 (5 bases). TRBV6-7 is known as an ORF, though its function is uncertain. This CDR3 comprises 17 residues. Trimming stripped 2 bases from V and 0 bases from J, with 14 bases between. This chain's CDR3 is CASSYADGDRSNQPQHS. The CDR3 region has the DNA TGTGCCAGCAGTTACGCCGATGGGGACCGTAGCAATCAGCCCCAGCATTCT.

V and J are TRBV11-2 and TRBJ2-1; TRBD2 matches at 8 bases. V gave up 5 bases and J gave up 6 bases; unmatched junction bases: 9. Germline-derived CDR1 and CDR2 are SGHAT and FQNNGV. The CDR3 has 15 amino acids. The CDR3 DNA reads TGTGCCAGCAGCCGTCAGGCGGGAGGCCCCAATGAGCAGTTCTTC. It encodes CASSRQAGGPNEQFF. The full variable domain, rest sourced from reference TRBV11-2 and TRBJ2-1, is EAGVAQSPRYKIIEKRQSVAFWCNPISGHATLYWYQQILGQGPKLLIQFQNNGVVDDSQLPKDRFSAERLKGVDSTLKIQPAKLEDSAVYLCASSRQAGGPNEQFFGPGTRLTVL.

With regard to this clonotype: A much larger clone lies a single base off, so this may be a read error. The CDR3 DNA sequence: TGCAGTGCTGTAGCGGGAGAGAAGCAGTTCTTC. It is translated as CSAVAGEKQFF. The chain combines TRBV20-1 with TRBJ2-1, with 9 bases that match TRBD2. V was clipped by 5 bases and J by 11 bases; unmatched bases: 4. Per the germline V gene, CDR1 is DFQATT and CDR2 is SNEGSKA (reference sequence). CDR3 size: 11 residues.

The chain employs TRBV12-3 or TRBV12-4 and TRBJ2-3; D is possibly TRBD2 (6 bases). The CDR3 extends over 15 amino acids. The V and J ends lost 10 bases and 6 bases respectively, with 23 bases between them. The CDR3 here is CATRTGGAATDTQYF. CDR3 sequence (DNA): TGTGCCACCAGGACGGGCGGGGCCGCTACGGATACGCAGTATTTT.

Points on this clonotype: One junction end disagrees with the germline gene, perhaps due to a read error. The gene calls are TRBV10-2 and TRBJ2-5, with unresolved D. This CDR3 contains 14 residues. Germline values: CDR1 WSHSY, CDR2 SAAADI. The CDR3 loop reads CASRLPRVQDTQNF. Here the CDR3 DNA reads TGCGCCAGCAGGCTTCCGAGAGTGCAAGATACCCAGAACTTC.

This clonotype has only a few counts. V gene TRBV5-1 combines with J gene TRBJ2-1; 14 nucleotides line up with TRBD2. Germline values: CDR1 SGHRS, CDR2 YFSETQ. The CDR3 runs to 19 residues. V was clipped by 2 bases and J by 5 bases; unmatched bases: 12. CDR3 sequence (DNA): TGCGCCAGCAGCTTTTTGACTAGCGGGAGGGCCGGAGTAAACAATGAGCAGTTCTTC. Translating gives CASSFLTSGRAGVNNEQFF.

This clonotype was recorded at least ten times. The genes are TRBV6-6 and TRBJ2-7, with 7 bases aligning to TRBD1. Trimming took 2 bases from V and 5 from J; bases not matched to a gene: 6. Germline V CDR1 and CDR2: MNHNY, SVGAGI (reference sequence). The CDR3 runs to 14 residues. CDR3 sequence: CASSYEVGGDEQYF. The CDR3 bases are TGTGCCAGCAGTTACGAGGTAGGGGGCGACGAGCAGTACTTC.

The V gene is TRBV11-2, the J gene TRBJ2-1; TRBD2 matches 16 bases. Germline V gene data show CDR1 as SGHAT and CDR2 as FQNNGV. The CDR3 has 16 residues. Here the CDR3 DNA reads TGTGTCGGCAGCACCGGGACTAGCGGGGGGGCCCAGGAGCAGTTCTTC. The encoded protein is CVGSTGTSGGAQEQFF.

On this clonotype: One base away lies a much larger clone, so this may be a sequencing read error. The conserved phenylalanine or tryptophan normally closing the CDR3 is absent here, so this likely arose from a read error. V usage is TRBV10-3 and J usage is TRBJ2-7; 7 bases line up with TRBD1. Germline CDR1 reads ENHRY; CDR2 reads SYGVKD. This CDR3 contains 13 residues. The CDR3 loop is CASEGQDTYGQYS. CDR3 DNA sequence: TGTGCCTCGGAAGGACAGGACACCTACGGGCAGTACTCC.

The rearrangement joins TRBV11-2 to TRBJ2-7, with 7 bases aligning to TRBD2. The germline CDR1 and CDR2 sequences are SGHAT and FQNNGV. V lost 2 bases, J lost 7 bases, and 11 bases stayed unmatched. The CDR3 is made up of 15 amino acids. CDR3 DNA sequence: TGTGCCAGCAGCTTAAGGAGGGGAGGGGCCCTTGAGCAGTACTTC. It is translated as CASSLRRGGALEQYF.

In regard to this clonotype: This may be a read error, as it is one base from a much larger clone. The chain recombines TRBV20-1 with TRBJ2-6, with D perhaps TRBD1 (5 bases). The CDR3 is 14 residues long. Germline CDR1 DFQATT, CDR2 SNEGSKA (reference sequence). The chain's CDR3 is CSAPTGSGVNVLTF. The CDR3 DNA reads as TGCAGTGCTCCTACAGGCTCTGGGGTCAACGTCCTGACTTTC.

Of note for this clonotype: Because the CDR3 is missing its conserved closing phenylalanine or tryptophan, this is likely a read error. The DNA is left out, because the CDR3 cannot be placed on it with certainty; the CDR3 is given as TCRdb lists it. This chain uses TRBV12-3 or TRBV12-4 with TRBJ2-5; the table's D call, TRBD1, was not checked against the DNA. The CDR3 contains 14 residues when both ends are counted. Here the CDR3 reads CASSFWGGRRDPVL.

Of note for this clonotype: A much larger clonotype is one base distant, so this may be a read error. The chain uses TRBV6-1 and TRBJ2-7, with a possible D match to TRBD1 (5 bases). Looked up from germline, CDR1 is MNHNS and CDR2 is SASEGT. The CDR3 consists of 14 residues. The CDR3 is CTSSERQGDYEQYF. The CDR3 region has the DNA TGTACCAGCAGTGAAAGGCAGGGCGACTACGAGCAGTACTTC.

Turning to this clonotype: Possible read error: a much larger clone is one base away. In DNA form, the CDR3 reads TGCAGCGTTCTGGCAGGGTTCCAAGAGACCCAGTACTTC. It encodes CSVLAGFQETQYF. The chain combines TRBV29-1 with TRBJ2-5; a possible D gene is TRBD1 (5 bases). V lost 5 bases, J lost 1 base, and 11 bases lay in between. The CDR3 is 13 amino acids. Germline loops: CDR1 SQVTM, CDR2 ANQGSEA.